A single sample is the source of the 21 T cell receptor beta chains below, sequenced in a study of cytomegalovirus exposure and HLA in healthy donors. The PCR contained 60 Vbeta and 13 Jbeta primers. Profiling relied on immunoSEQ multiplex PCR, and the TCRdb table lists in-frame clones only, not all of them. This sample has just over 25,000 clones; roughly 70% occur once, and the top ten carry roughly 4%. Sequencing used PBMCs. These receptors came from a woman in her fifties or sixties in good health and CMV-seronegative.

This clone was counted between two and nine times. The V call is TRBV19, the J call TRBJ1-5, with 8 bases lining up with TRBD1. Trimming at V came to 1 base and at J to 9 bases, leaving 2 bases not matched to a gene. The germline V gene has CDR1 LNHDA and CDR2 SQIVND (reference sequence). The CDR3 runs 13 residues. Written as DNA, the CDR3 is TGTGCCAGTAGTATAGGGACAGGGAGGCCCCAGCATTTT. Translated: CASSIGTGRPQHF. Combining the CDR3 with reference TRBV19 and TRBJ1-5 gives the whole variable domain DGGITQSPKYLFRKEGQNVTLSCEQNLNHDAMYWYRQDPGQGLRLIYYSQIVNDFQKGDIAEGYSVSREKKESFPLTVTSAQKNPTAFYLCASSIGTGRPQHFGDGTRLSIL.

V gene TRBV6-5 combines with J gene TRBJ1-1; 7 bases line up with TRBD1. Trimming took 5 bases from V and 8 from J; bases not matched to a gene: 5. The CDR3 contains 12 residues. The germline V gene has CDR1 MNHEY and CDR2 SVGAGI. This CDR3 reads CASSTSQGEAFF. In DNA, the CDR3 is TGTGCCAGCAGTACATCACAGGGGGAAGCTTTCTTT.

This clone was seen a single time. The genes are TRBV5-1 and TRBJ1-4; D is undetermined. The CDR3 is 15 residues long. CDR1 and CDR2 (germline): SGHRS, YFSETQ. V dropped 6 bases and J dropped 8 bases, with 20 bases sitting between them. The CDR3 DNA is TGCGCCAGCATCCATCCATTCCCCCGGCGGGAAAAACTGTTTTTT. Encoded protein: CASIHPFPRREKLFF.

The chain's CDR3 is CASSLMPSYNEQFF. The CDR3 DNA reads TGTGCCAGCAGCTTAATGCCTAGTTACAATGAGCAGTTCTTC. This sequence joins TRBV7-3 and TRBJ2-1; D gene ambiguous. V was pared by 1 base and J by 4 bases, with 8 bases between. The CDR3 runs 14 residues. Germline-derived CDR1 and CDR2 are SGHTA and FQGTGA.

The chain has TRBV25-1 and TRBJ1-3, with a tentative D call TRBD1 (6 bases). CDR3 size: 13 residues. Trimming cost V 2 bases and J 4 bases, with 6 bases left between them. Germline assignment: CDR1 MGHDK and CDR2 SYGVNS. CDR3 sequence reads: CASSETGGNTIYF. CDR3 nucleotides: TGTGCCAGCAGTGAAACAGGGGGAAACACCATATATTTT.

This chain uses TRBV14 with TRBJ1-1; D remains ambiguous. V gave up 0 bases and J gave up 0 bases, with 2 bases separating them. In germline, CDR1 is SGHDN, CDR2 FVKESK. The CDR3 loop spans 13 amino acids. The CDR3 DNA reads TGTGCCAGCAGCCAAGACTTGAACACTGAAGCTTTCTTT. Protein: CASSQDLNTEAFF.

This sequence joins TRBV7-6 and TRBJ1-4; 9 nucleotides match TRBD1. V dropped 4 bases and J dropped 8; count of bases not matched to a gene: 5. Germline assignment: CDR1 SGHVS and CDR2 FNYEAQ. This CDR3 contains 14 residues. The CDR3 loop reads CASSSGTGKEKLFF. The CDR3 region has the DNA TGTGCCAGCAGCTCCGGGACAGGGAAAGAAAAACTGTTTTTT. The whole variable domain, filled in from reference TRBV7-6 and TRBJ1-4, reads GAGVSQSPRYKVTKRGQDVALRCDPISGHVSLYWYRQALGQGPEFLTYFNYEAQQDKSGLPNDRFSAERPEGSISTLTIQRTEQRDSAMYRCASSSGTGKEKLFFGSGTQLSVL.

This clone was seen a single time. The chain links TRBV18 to TRBJ2-7, with D hard to call. The CDR3 is 14 amino acids. The V gene's germline CDR1 is KGHSH and CDR2 LQKENI. The V end lost 3 bases, the J end lost 2 bases, and 11 bases lay between the germline ends. The CDR3 reads CASSPSATTYEQYF. The CDR3 DNA reads as TGTGCCAGCTCACCGTCGGCTACTACCTACGAGCAGTACTTC.

The rearrangement joins TRBV11-2 to TRBJ1-2; D is unresolved. V was clipped by 3 bases and J by 1 base, with 9 bases between them. The CDR3 extends over 14 amino acids. Germline V gives CDR1 SGHAT, CDR2 FQNNGV. The CDR3 DNA is TGTGCCAGCAGCTTGAGAATCGATAACTATGGCTACACCTTC. Protein product: CASSLRIDNYGYTF. The full variable domain, in which reference TRBV11-2 and TRBJ1-2 provide the parts outside the CDR3, is EAGVAQSPRYKIIEKRQSVAFWCNPISGHATLYWYQQILGQGPKLLIQFQNNGVVDDSQLPKDRFSAERLKGVDSTLKIQPAKLEDSAVYLCASSLRIDNYGYTFGSGTRLTVV.

The genes are TRBV30 and TRBJ1-3; 7 bases match TRBD1. The CDR3 covers 20 residues. The germline CDR1 and CDR2 sequences are GTSNPN and SVGIG (reference sequence). The CDR3 protein is CATWTEPGQPEENSGNTIYF. Written as DNA, the CDR3 is TGTGCTACGTGGACGGAGCCGGGACAGCCCGAGGAGAACTCTGGAAACACCATATATTTT.

The chain couples TRBV6-1 to TRBJ1-1, with a tentative D call TRBD1 (6 bases). Trimming left V 4 bases short and J 1 base short, with 10 bases between. Germline V gene data show CDR1 as MNHNS and CDR2 as SASEGT. This CDR3 spans 14 amino acids. CDR3 region: CASSGVQGNTEAFF. The CDR3 DNA sequence: TGTGCCAGCAGTGGTGTACAGGGGAACACTGAAGCTTTCTTT.

This clone was counted only a few times. The chain carries TRBV2 and TRBJ2-3, with D unresolved. This CDR3 region has 11 residues. Trimming took off 4 bases at V and 6 bases at J, with 5 bases between the two ends. The germline V gene has CDR1 SNHLY and CDR2 FYNNEI. The CDR3, as DNA: TGTGCCAGCAGTGGGCTTGATACGCAGTATTTT. Its translation: CASSGLDTQYF.

The chain combines TRBV28 with TRBJ1-5, with TRBD1 matching 12 bases. CDR1 is MDHEN and CDR2 is SYDVKM in the germline V gene. CDR3 length equals 15 residues. The junction had 10 bases not matched to a gene; V was cut back by 10 bases and J by 6 bases. DNA for the CDR3: TGTGCCACCACGGGACAGGGGGCGCTAGGTCAGCCCCAGCATTTT. This codes for CATTGQGALGQPQHF.

The rearrangement joins TRBV6-6 to TRBJ2-7, with 9 bases lining up with TRBD1. The CDR3 extends over 16 amino acids. Trimming took 5 bases from V and 4 from J; bases not matched to a gene: 12. Germline V gene sequence: CDR1 MNHNY, CDR2 SVGAGI (reference sequence). The CDR3 reads CASSTGTGRMGYEQYF. DNA for the CDR3: TGTGCCAGCAGTACCGGGACAGGGAGAATGGGGTACGAGCAGTACTTC.

The V call is TRBV29-1, the J call TRBJ2-1; 8 bases map to TRBD2. Germline CDR1 and CDR2: SQVTM and ANQGSEA. The CDR3 loop spans 15 amino acids. V shed 4 bases, J shed 5 bases, and the junction held 10 bases outside the gene matches. CDR3 bases: TGCAGCGTTGTTACGTTGGGACTAGAAGACAATGAGCAGTTCTTC. This translates into CSVVTLGLEDNEQFF.

The V gene is TRBV5-4, the J gene TRBJ2-3, with 15 bases aligning to TRBD2. CDR3 size: 16 residues. Germline trimming cut 3 bases from V and 3 bases from J; bases unmatched to any gene: 2. Per the germline V gene, CDR1 is SGHNT and CDR2 is YYREEE (reference sequence). The CDR3 DNA reads TGTGCCAGCAGCTACGGGACTAGCGGGAGGACAGATACGCAGTATTTT. Translating gives CASSYGTSGRTDTQYF. Full variable domain (outside the CDR3, taken from reference TRBV5-4 and TRBJ2-3): ETGVTQSPTHLIKTRGQQVTLRCSSQSGHNTVSWYQQALGQGPQFIFQYYREEENGRGNFPPRFSGLQFPNYSSELNVNALELDDSALYLCASSYGTSGRTDTQYFGPGTRLTVL.

V gene TRBV25-1 combines with J gene TRBJ1-1, with TRBD1 identical over 7 bases. V dropped 0 bases and J dropped 8; count of bases not matched to a gene: 12. In germline, CDR1 is MGHDK, CDR2 SYGVNS. The CDR3 is 16 residues long. CDR3 nucleotide sequence: TGTGCCAGCAGTGAATATGGAAGGGGGCGCGGTGGGGAAGCTTTCTTT. It encodes CASSEYGRGRGGEAFF.

This clone was seen a single time. This sequence joins TRBV7-3 and TRBJ2-2; possible D gene TRBD2, 6 bases. V was clipped by 1 base and J by 6 bases, with 12 bases between them. This CDR3 region has 15 residues. The germline V gene has CDR1 SGHTA and CDR2 FQGTGA. CDR3 bases: TGTGCCAGCAGCTTAAGTCGCACTAGCTCCGGGGAGCTGTTTTTT. The encoded protein is CASSLSRTSSGELFF.

The rearrangement uses TRBV5-1 and TRBJ2-1, with TRBD2 identical over 10 bases. J was trimmed by 6 bases and V by 4 bases; bases with no gene match: 4. This CDR3 is built from 14 residues. CDR1 and CDR2 from the germline V gene are SGHRS and YFSETQ. CDR3 nucleotide sequence: TGCGCCAGCAGCCGTAGCGGGGGGTTCAATGAGCAGTTCTTC. Residues: CASSRSGGFNEQFF.

This sequence joins TRBV11-1 and TRBJ1-3, with D hard to call. The CDR3 contains 14 residues. The V end lost 3 bases, the J end lost 0 bases, and 6 bases lay between the germline ends. CDR1 and CDR2 (germline): SGHAT, FQDESV (reference sequence). As DNA, the CDR3 is TGTGCCAGCAGCTTCGCGGGCTCTGGAAACACCATATATTTT. This gives the protein CASSFAGSGNTIYF. Looking up the rest from reference TRBV11-1 and TRBJ1-3 gives the full variable domain: EAEVAQSPRYKITEKSQAVAFWCDPISGHATLYWYRQILGQGPELLVQFQDESVVDDSQLPKDRFSAERLKGVDSTLKIQPAELGDSAMYLCASSFAGSGNTIYFGEGSWLTVV.

This clone was seen more than once but under ten times. The chain employs TRBV14 and TRBJ1-1; 7 bases fit TRBD1. Germline loops: CDR1 SGHDN, CDR2 FVKESK. The CDR3 contains 13 residues. V lost 4 bases to trimming and J lost 8 bases; unmatched junction nucleotides: 7. CDR3 sequence (DNA): TGTGCCAGCAGCCTCGGGACAGCTATAGAAGCTTTCTTT. It is translated as CASSLGTAIEAFF.